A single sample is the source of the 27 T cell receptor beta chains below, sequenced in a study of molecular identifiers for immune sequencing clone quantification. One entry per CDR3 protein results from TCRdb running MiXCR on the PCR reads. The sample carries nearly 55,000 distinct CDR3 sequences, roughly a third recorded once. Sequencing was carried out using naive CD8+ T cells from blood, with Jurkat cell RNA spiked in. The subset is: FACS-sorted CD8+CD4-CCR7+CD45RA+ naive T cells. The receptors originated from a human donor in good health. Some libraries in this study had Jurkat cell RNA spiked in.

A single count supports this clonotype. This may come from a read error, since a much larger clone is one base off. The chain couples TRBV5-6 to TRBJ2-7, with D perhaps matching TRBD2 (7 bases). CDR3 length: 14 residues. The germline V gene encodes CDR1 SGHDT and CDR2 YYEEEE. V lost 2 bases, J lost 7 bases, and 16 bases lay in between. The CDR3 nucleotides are TGTGCCAGCAGCTTCGGACGGGGGGCGGGGGAGCAGTACTTC. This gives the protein CASSFGRGAGEQYF.

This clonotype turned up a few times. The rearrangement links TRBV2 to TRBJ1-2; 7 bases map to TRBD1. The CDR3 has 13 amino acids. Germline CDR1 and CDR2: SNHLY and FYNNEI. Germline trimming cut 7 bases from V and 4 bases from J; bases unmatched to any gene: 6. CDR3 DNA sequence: TGTGCCAGCAACCGGGCAGGGGGCTATGGCTACACCTTC. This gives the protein CASNRAGGYGYTF.

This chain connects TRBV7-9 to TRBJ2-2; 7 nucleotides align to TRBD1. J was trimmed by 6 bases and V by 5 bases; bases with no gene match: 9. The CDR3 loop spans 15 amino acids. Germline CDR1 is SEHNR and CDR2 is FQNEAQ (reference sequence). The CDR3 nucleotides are TGTGCCAGCAGCCCCCGGGACAGCGTATCCGGGGAGCTGTTTTTT. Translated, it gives CASSPRDSVSGELFF.

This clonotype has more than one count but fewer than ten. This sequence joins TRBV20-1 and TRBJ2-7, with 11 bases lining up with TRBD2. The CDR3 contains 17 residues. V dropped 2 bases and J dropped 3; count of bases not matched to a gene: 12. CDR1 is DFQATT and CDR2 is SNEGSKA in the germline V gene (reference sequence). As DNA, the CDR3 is TGCAGTGCTAGACCCCCCGGACCAGGGACTAGCGGCTACGAGCAGTACTTC. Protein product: CSARPPGPGTSGYEQYF.

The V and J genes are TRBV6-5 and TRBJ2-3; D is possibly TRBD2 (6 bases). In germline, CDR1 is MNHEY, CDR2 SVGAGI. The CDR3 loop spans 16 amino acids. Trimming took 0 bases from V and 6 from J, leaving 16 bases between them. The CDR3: CASSYSKTGVSDTQYF. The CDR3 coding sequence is TGTGCCAGCAGTTACTCGAAAACGGGAGTATCTGATACGCAGTATTTT.

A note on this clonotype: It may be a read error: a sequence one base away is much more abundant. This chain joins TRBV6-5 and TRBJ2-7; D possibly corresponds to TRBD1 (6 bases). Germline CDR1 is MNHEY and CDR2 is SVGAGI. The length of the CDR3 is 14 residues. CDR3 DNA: TGTGCCAGCAGCCCGGATCAGGGGTCGTACGAGCGGTACTTC. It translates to CASSPDQGSYERYF.

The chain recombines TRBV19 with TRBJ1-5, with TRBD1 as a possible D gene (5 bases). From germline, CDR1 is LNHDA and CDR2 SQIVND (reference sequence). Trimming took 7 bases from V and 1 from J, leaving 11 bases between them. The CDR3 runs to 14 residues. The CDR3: CASNAGLSNQPQHF. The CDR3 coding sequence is TGTGCCAGTAACGCAGGGTTGAGCAATCAGCCCCAGCATTTT.

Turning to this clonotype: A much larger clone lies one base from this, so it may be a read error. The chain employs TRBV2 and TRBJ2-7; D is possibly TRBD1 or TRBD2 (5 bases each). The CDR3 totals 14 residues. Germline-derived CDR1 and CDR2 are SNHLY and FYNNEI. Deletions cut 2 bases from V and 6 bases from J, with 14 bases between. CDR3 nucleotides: TGTGCCAGCAGTGAATCCGGGGCCACCAGCGAGCAGTACTTC. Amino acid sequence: CASSESGATSEQYF.

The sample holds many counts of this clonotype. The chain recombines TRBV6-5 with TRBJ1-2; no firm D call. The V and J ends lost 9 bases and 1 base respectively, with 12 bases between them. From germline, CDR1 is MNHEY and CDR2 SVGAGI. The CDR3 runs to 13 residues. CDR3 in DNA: TGTGCCAGTACCGAGAGTCTTAACTATGGCTACACCTTC. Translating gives CASTESLNYGYTF.

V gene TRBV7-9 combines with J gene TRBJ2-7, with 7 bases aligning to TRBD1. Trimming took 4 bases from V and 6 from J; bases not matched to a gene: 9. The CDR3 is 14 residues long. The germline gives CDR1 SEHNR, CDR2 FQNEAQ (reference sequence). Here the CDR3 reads CASSSPGQLGEQYF. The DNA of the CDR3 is TGTGCCAGCAGCTCGCCGGGACAGTTGGGCGAGCAGTACTTC.

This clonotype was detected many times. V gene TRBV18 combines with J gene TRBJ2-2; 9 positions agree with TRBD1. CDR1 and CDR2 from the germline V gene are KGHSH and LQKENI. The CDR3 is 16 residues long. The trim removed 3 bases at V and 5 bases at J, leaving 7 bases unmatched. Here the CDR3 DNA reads TGTGCCAGCTCACCCCCTGGGACAGGGCGGACCGGGGAGCTGTTTTTT. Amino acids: CASSPPGTGRTGELFF.

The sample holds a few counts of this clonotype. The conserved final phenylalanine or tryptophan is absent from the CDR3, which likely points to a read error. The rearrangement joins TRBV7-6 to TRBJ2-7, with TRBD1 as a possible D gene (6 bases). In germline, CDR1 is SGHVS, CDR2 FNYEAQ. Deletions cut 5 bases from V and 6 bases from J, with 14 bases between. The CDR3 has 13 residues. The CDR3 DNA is TGTGCCAGCAGCCCAGGGACACCCATCGAGCAGTACTAC. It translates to CASSPGTPIEQYY.

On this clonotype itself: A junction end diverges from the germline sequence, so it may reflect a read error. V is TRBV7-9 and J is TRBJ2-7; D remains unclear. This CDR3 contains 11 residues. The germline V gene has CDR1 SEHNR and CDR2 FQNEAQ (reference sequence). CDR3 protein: CASSSNYEQDF. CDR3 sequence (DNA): TGTGCCAGCAGCTCAAACTACGAGCAGGACTTC.

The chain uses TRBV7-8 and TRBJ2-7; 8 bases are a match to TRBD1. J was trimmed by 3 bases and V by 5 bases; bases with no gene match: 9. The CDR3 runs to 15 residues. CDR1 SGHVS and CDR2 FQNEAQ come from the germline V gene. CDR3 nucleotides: TGTGCCAGCAGCATAACCGGGACAGGATTCTACGAGCAGTACTTC. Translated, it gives CASSITGTGFYEQYF.

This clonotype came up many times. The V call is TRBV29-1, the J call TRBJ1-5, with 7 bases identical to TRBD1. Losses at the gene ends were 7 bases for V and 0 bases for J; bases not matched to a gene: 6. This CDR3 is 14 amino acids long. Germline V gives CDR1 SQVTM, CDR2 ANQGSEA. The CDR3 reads CSASGQYSNQPQHF. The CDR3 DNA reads TGCAGCGCATCGGGACAGTATAGCAATCAGCCCCAGCATTTT.

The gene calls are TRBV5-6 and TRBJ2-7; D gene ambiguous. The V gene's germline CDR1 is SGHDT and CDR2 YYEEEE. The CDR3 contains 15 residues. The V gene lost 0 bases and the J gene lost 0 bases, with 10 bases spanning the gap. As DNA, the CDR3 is TGTGCCAGCAGCTTGGATCGCCGCTACTCCTACGAGCAGTACTTC. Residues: CASSLDRRYSYEQYF.

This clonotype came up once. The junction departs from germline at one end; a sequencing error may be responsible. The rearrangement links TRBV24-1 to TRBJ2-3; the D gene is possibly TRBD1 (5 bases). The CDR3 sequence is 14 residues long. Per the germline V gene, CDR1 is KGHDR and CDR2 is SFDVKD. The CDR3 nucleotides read TGTGCCACCAATGCAGGGAATGAGGCAGATTCGCAGTATTTT. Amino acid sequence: CATNAGNEADSQYF.

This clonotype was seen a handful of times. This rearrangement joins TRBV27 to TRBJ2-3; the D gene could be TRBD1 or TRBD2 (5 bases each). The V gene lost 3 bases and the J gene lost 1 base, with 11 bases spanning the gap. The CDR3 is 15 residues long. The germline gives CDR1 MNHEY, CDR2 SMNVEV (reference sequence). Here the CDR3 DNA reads TGTGCCAGCAGTTTGGGGGACCCGGGCACAGATACGCAGTATTTT. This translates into CASSLGDPGTDTQYF.

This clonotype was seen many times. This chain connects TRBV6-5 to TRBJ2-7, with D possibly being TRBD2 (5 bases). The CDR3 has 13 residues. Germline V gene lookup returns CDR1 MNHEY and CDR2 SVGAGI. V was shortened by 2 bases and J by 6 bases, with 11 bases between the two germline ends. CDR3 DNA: TGTGCCAGCAGTTACGAGCCCGAGGGCGAGCAGTACTTC. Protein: CASSYEPEGEQYF.

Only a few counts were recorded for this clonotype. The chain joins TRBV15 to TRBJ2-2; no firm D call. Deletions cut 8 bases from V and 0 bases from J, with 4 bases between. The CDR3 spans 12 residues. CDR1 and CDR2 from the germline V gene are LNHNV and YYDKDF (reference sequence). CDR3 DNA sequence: TGTGCCACCGGTCCGAACACCGGGGAGCTGTTTTTT. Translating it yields CATGPNTGELFF.

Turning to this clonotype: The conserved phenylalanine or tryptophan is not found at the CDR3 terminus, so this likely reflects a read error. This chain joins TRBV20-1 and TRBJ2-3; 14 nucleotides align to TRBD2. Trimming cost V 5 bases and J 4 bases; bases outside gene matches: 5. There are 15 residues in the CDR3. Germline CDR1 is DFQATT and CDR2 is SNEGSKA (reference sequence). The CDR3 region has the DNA TGCAGTGCTCCTTGGACTAGCGGGAGGTCAGATACGCAGTATTTA. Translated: CSAPWTSGRSDTQYL.

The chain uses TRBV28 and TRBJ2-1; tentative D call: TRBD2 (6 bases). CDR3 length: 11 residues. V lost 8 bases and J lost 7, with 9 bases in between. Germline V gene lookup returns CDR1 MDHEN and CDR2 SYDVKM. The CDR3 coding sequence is TGTGCCAGCGACGGGGGTAATGAGCAGTTCTTC. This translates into CASDGGNEQFF.

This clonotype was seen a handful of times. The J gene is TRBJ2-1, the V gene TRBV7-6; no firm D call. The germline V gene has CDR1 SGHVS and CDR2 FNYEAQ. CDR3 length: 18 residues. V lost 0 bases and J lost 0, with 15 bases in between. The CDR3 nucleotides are TGTGCCAGCAGCTTAGCCAGTACGCCAAGATCCTCCTACAATGAGCAGTTCTTC. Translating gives CASSLASTPRSSYNEQFF.

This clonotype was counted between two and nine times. CDR3 nucleotide sequence: TGTGCCAGCTCGCGGGCTAGCGGTAGCACAGATACGCAGTATTTT. Its protein is CASSRASGSTDTQYF. V gene TRBV5-6 combines with J gene TRBJ2-3, with 7 bases matching TRBD2. Germline lookup yields CDR1 SGHDT and CDR2 YYEEEE. The J segment lost 0 bases and the V segment lost 7 bases, leaving 8 bases of the junction unmatched. There are 15 residues in the CDR3.

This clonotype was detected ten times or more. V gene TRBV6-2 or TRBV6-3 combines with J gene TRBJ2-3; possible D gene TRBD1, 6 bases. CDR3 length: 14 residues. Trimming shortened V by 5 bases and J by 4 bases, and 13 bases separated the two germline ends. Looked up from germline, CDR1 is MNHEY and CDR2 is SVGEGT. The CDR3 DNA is TGTGCCAGCAGTGACCGACAGGAGTCAGATACGCAGTATTTT. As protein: CASSDRQESDTQYF.

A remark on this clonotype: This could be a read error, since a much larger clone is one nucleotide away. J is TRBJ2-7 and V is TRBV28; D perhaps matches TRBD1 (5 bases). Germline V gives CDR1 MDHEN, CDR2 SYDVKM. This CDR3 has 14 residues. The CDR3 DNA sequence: TGTGCCAGCAGTTTGGGCAGGGCTCGGTACGAGCAGCACTTC. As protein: CASSLGRARYEQHF.

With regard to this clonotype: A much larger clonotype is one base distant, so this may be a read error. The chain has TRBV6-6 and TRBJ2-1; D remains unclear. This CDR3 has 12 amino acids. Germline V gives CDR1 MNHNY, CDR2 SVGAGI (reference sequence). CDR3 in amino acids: CASSPGPVEQIF. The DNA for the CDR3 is TGTGCCAGCAGCCCTGGCCCTGTAGAGCAGATCTTC.